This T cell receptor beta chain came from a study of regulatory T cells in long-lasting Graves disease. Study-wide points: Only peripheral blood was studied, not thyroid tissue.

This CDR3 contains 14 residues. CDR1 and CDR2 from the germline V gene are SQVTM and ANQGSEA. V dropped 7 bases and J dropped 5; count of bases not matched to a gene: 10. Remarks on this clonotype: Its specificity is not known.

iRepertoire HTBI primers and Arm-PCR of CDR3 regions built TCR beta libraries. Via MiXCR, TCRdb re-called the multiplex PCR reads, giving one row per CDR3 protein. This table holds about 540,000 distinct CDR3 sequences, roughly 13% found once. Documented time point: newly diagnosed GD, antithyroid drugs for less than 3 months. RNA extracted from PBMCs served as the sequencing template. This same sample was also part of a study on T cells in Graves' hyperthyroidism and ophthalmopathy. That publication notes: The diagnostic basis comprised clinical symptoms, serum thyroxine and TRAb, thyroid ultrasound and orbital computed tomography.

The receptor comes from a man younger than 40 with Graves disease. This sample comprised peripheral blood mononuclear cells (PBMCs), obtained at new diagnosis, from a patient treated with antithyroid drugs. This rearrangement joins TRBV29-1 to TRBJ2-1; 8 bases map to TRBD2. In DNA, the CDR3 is TGCAGCGCCGCGACGGGGGGGGGTCACAATGAGCAGTTCTTC. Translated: CSAATGGGHNEQFF.